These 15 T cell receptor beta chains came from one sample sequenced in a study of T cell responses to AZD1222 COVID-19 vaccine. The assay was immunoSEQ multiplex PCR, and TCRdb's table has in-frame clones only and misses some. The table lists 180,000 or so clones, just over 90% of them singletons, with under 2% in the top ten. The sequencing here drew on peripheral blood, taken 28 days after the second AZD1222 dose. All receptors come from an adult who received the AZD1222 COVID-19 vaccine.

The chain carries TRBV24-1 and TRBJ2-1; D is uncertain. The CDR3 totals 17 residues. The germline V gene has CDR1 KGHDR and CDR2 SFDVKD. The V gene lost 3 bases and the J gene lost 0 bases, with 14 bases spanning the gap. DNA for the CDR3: TGTGCCACCAGTGATGATTCGGCACCGAGCTCCTACAATGAGCAGTTCTTC. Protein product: CATSDDSAPSSYNEQFF.

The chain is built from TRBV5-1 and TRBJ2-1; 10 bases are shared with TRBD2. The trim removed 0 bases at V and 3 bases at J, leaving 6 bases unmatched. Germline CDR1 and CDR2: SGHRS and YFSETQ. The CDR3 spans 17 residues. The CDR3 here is CASSLAGASGSYNEQFF. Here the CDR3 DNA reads TGCGCCAGCAGCTTGGCCGGGGCTAGCGGGAGCTACAATGAGCAGTTCTTC.

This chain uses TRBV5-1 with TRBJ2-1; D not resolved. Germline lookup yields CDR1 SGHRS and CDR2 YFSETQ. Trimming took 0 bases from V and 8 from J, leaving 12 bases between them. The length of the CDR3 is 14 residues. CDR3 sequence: CASSLALRSHEQFF. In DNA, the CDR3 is TGCGCCAGCAGCTTGGCGTTGCGTTCCCATGAGCAGTTCTTC. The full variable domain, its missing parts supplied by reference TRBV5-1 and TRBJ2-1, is KAGVTQTPRYLIKTRGQQVTLSCSPISGHRSVSWYQQTPGQGLQFLFEYFSETQRNKGNFPGRFSGRQFSNSRSEMNVSTLELGDSALYLCASSLALRSHEQFFGPGTRLTVL.

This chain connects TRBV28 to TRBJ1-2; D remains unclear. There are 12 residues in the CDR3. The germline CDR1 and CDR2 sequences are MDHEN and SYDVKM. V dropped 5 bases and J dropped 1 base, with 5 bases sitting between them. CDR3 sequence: CASSQVNYGYTF. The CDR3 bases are TGTGCCAGCAGTCAGGTTAACTATGGCTACACCTTC.

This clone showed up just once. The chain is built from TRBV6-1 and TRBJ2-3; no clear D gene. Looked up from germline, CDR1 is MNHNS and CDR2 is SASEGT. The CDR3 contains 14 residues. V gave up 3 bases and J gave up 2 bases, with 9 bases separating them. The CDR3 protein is CASSEHTSTDTQYF. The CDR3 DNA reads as TGTGCCAGCAGTGAGCACACTTCCACAGATACGCAGTATTTT.

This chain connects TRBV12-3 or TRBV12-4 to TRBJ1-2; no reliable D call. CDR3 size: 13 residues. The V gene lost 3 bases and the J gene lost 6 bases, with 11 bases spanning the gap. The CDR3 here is CASSLRAGHGYTF. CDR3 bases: TGTGCCAGCAGTTTGCGGGCAGGTCATGGCTACACCTTC.

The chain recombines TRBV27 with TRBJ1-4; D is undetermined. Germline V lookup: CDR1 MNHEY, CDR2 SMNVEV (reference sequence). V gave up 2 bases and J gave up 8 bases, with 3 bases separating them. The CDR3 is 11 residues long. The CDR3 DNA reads TGTGCCAGCAGTTTAGGCGAAAAACTGTTTTTT. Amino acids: CASSLGEKLFF.

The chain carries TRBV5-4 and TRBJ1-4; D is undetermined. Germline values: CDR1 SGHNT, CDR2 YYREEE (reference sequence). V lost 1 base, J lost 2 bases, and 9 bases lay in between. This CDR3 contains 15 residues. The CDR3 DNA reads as TGTGCCAGCAGCTTGATGGCAGATACTAATGAAAAACTGTTTTTT. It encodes CASSLMADTNEKLFF.

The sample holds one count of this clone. The CDR3, as DNA: TGCGCCAGCAGCCCTGGACAGGGGGGGAACTATGGCTACACCTTC. Translating it yields CASSPGQGGNYGYTF. V gene TRBV4-3 combines with J gene TRBJ1-2; 10 bases are a match to TRBD1. The CDR3 spans 15 residues. J gave up 2 bases and V 4 bases, and 4 bases lay outside the gene matches. The germline V gene encodes CDR1 LGHNA and CDR2 YSLEER.

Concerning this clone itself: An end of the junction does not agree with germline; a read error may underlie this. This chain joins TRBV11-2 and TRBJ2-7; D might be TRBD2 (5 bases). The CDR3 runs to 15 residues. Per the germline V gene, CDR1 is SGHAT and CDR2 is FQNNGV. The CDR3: CASSLEPLTTEAQYF. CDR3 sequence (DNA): TGTGCCAGCAGCCTAGAACCCTTGACTACAGAGGCGCAGTACTTC.

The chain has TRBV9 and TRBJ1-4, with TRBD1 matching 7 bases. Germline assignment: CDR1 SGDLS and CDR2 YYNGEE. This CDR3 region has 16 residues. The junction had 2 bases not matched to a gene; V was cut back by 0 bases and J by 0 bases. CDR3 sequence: CASSVATGTTNEKLFF. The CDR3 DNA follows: TGTGCCAGCAGCGTAGCGACAGGGACAACTAATGAAAAACTGTTTTTT.

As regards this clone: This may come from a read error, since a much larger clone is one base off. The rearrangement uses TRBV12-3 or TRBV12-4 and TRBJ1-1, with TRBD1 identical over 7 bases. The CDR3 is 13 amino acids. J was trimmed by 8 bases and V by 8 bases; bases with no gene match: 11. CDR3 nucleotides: TGTGCCAGCTGTTCACGACAGGGTCAAGAAGCTTTCTTT. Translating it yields CASCSRQGQEAFF.

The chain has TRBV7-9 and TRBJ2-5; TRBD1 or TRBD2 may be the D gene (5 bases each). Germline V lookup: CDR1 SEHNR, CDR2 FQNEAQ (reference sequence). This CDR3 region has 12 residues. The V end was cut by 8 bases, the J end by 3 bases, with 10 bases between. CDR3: CASWDAKETQYF. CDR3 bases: TGTGCCAGCTGGGACGCAAAAGAGACCCAGTACTTC.

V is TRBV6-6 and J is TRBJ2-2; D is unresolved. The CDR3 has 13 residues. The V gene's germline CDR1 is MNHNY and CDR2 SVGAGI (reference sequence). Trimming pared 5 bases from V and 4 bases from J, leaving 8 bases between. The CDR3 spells CASSIDGTGELFF. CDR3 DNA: TGTGCCAGCAGTATAGATGGCACCGGGGAGCTGTTTTTT.

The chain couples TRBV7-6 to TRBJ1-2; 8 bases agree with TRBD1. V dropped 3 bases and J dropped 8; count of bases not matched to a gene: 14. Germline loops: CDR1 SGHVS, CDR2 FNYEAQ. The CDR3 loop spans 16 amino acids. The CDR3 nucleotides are TGTGCCAGCAGCTTCCTCAGGGGGCCCCAACCGGAGGGCTACACCTTC. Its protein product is CASSFLRGPQPEGYTF.